This T cell receptor (beta chain) was identified during a study of T cell responses to AZD1222 COVID-19 vaccine. Broader study findings: Repertoires were obtained only post-peak T cell response.

Notes on this clone: Its target is unknown.

The CDR3 length is 14 residues. The germline V gene has CDR1 SNHLY and CDR2 FYNNEI. V shed 4 bases and J 11 bases; nucleotides not matched to a gene: 13. Libraries were prepared by immunoSEQ multiplex PCR; TCRdb keeps only in-frame clonotypes and omits some of them. The sample contains 150,000 or so clones, about 93% of which appear only once. The sample was peripheral blood, taken on day 0 of MenACWY control vaccination. This receptor was taken from an adult in good health. The chain combines TRBV2 with TRBJ1-1; 7 nucleotides match TRBD1. The CDR3 sequence: CASSVDGWTGGAFF. The CDR3 bases are TGTGCCAGCAGTGTTGATGGATGGACAGGTGGGGCTTTCTTT.